The 20 T cell receptor beta chains reported below all come from one sample, sequenced in a study of shared clonotypes between healthy human individuals. Naive CD8 isolation took CD45RO-negative cells positively selected for CCR7 and excluded terminally differentiated effector memory CD45RA+ cells. Sequencing used immunoSEQ multiplex PCR; TCRdb keeps in-frame clones, though not all of them. The sample includes 2 million to 2.5 million clones, about 95% of them seen just once. Sequenced sample: naive CD8+ T cells sorted from blood. The source of these receptors is a man between 18 and 35 years old in good health.

The rearrangement uses TRBV5-4 and TRBJ2-3; the D is unclear. CDR3 length equals 16 residues. Deletions cut 1 base from V and 3 bases from J, with 15 bases between. From germline, CDR1 is SGHNT and CDR2 YYREEE (reference sequence). In DNA, the CDR3 is TGTGCCAGCAGCTTGTTAAGTGAACAGATAACAGATACGCAGTATTTT. Its protein is CASSLLSEQITDTQYF.

This rearrangement joins TRBV25-1 to TRBJ1-2, with D hard to call. CDR1 and CDR2 (germline): MGHDK, SYGVNS. V lost 4 bases to trimming and J lost 2 bases, with 17 bases between them. The CDR3 is 16 residues long. The CDR3 DNA is TGTGCCAGCAGTGGCCCAGAAGTATATATCAACTATGGCTACACCTTC. Translating gives CASSGPEVYINYGYTF.

Turning to this clone: This CDR3 is also generated by other DNA sequences in the sample. V is TRBV5-4 and J is TRBJ2-5; 9 bases are shared with TRBD2. V shed 2 bases and J 8 bases; nucleotides not matched to a gene: 4. Germline CDR1 and CDR2: SGHNT and YYREEE (reference sequence). There are 13 residues in the CDR3. CDR3 bases: TGTGCCAGCAGCTTTAGCGGGAGCGAAACCCAGTACTTC. Translating gives CASSFSGSETQYF.

The genes are TRBV27 and TRBJ2-7; 8 bases fit TRBD1. Per germline, CDR1 MNHEY and CDR2 SMNVEV (reference sequence). The CDR3 consists of 14 residues. The junction had 4 bases not matched to a gene; V was cut back by 4 bases and J by 2 bases. The CDR3 DNA follows: TGTGCCAGCAGTTCGACAGGGGTTGCCTACGAGCAGTACTTC. Translating gives CASSSTGVAYEQYF.

To note about this clone: An end of the junction differs from the germline gene, which may be a read error. Other DNA sequences of this sample code for an identical CDR3. The chain recombines TRBV7-7 with TRBJ1-1; D is undetermined. The CDR3 has 13 residues. CDR1 and CDR2 (germline): SSHAT, FNYEAQ (reference sequence). In DNA, the CDR3 is TGTGCTAGCAGCCTCGACCTGAACACTGAAGCTTTCTTT. It yields the protein CASSLDLNTEAFF.

CDR3 residues: CASSASVGRSSYNEQFF. DNA of the CDR3: TGTGCCAGCAGCGCTTCGGTCGGGAGGAGCTCCTACAATGAGCAGTTCTTC. The genes are TRBV11-2 and TRBJ2-1; 7 positions agree with TRBD2. Germline lookup yields CDR1 SGHAT and CDR2 FQNNGV. V lost 5 bases to trimming and J lost 0 bases; unmatched junction nucleotides: 10. This CDR3 region has 17 residues.

The chain has TRBV5-1 and TRBJ2-5; D remains unclear. Germline V CDR1 and CDR2: SGHRS, YFSETQ. Trimming removed 0 bases at V and 5 bases at J, with 11 bases between. The length of the CDR3 is 14 residues. For the CDR3, the DNA is TGCGCCAGCAGCTTGGAAGGGCAGGAGGAGACCCAGTACTTC. Translated, it gives CASSLEGQEETQYF.

The chain links TRBV28 to TRBJ2-7, with D possibly matching TRBD2 (5 bases). The CDR3 totals 13 residues. The V end was cut by 5 bases, the J end by 1 base, with 9 bases between. The V gene's germline CDR1 is MDHEN and CDR2 SYDVKM. The CDR3 coding sequence is TGTGCCAGCAGTCCGGACTTATCCTACGAGCAGTACTTC. Residues: CASSPDLSYEQYF.

The chain recombines TRBV7-8 with TRBJ2-1; a weak D match, TRBD1 (6 bases). CDR3 size: 14 residues. V lost 5 bases to trimming and J lost 6 bases, with 14 bases between them. The V gene's germline CDR1 is SGHVS and CDR2 FQNEAQ. CDR3 sequence reads: CASSQIQGFNEQFF. CDR3 DNA: TGTGCCAGCAGCCAGATACAGGGTTTCAATGAGCAGTTCTTC. Full variable domain (missing parts from reference TRBV7-8 and TRBJ2-1): GAGVSQSPRYKVAKRGQDVALRCDPISGHVSLFWYQQALGQGPEFLTYFQNEAQLDKSGLPSDRFFAERPEGSVSTLKIQRTQQEDSAVYLCASSQIQGFNEQFFGPGTRLTVL.

The V and J genes are TRBV20-1 and TRBJ2-7; D might be TRBD1 (5 bases). The CDR3 totals 11 residues. V was cut by 6 bases and J by 3 bases, with 9 bases left in between. The germline V gene has CDR1 DFQATT and CDR2 SNEGSKA (reference sequence). Here the CDR3 reads CSAPQGYEQYF. DNA of the CDR3: TGCAGTGCCCCTCAGGGCTACGAGCAGTACTTC.

This clone was recorded only once. Distinct nucleotide sequences in the sample also encode this CDR3. The chain joins TRBV5-4 to TRBJ2-7; D is tentatively TRBD1 or TRBD2 (5 bases each). Trimming removed 1 base from V and 4 bases from J, with 12 bases in between. The CDR3 has 14 residues. The germline V gene has CDR1 SGHNT and CDR2 YYREEE (reference sequence). CDR3 protein: CASSLSGTEYEQYF. Here the CDR3 DNA reads TGTGCCAGCAGCTTGTCGGGGACGGAGTACGAGCAGTACTTC.

This rearrangement joins TRBV6-1 to TRBJ2-7, with D possibly TRBD1 on 6 matching bases. The ends were cut back, 1 base at V and 1 base at J, with 11 bases in the middle. The CDR3 totals 15 residues. Looked up from germline, CDR1 is MNHNS and CDR2 is SASEGT. Written as DNA, the CDR3 is TGTGCCAGCAGTGAAGTAGGGACACTATCCTACGAGCAGTACTTC. Its protein is CASSEVGTLSYEQYF.

The chain combines TRBV28 with TRBJ1-5; 8 bases map to TRBD1. CDR3 size: 15 residues. The trim removed 7 bases at V and 7 bases at J, leaving 12 bases unmatched. Germline lookup yields CDR1 MDHEN and CDR2 SYDVKM. CDR3 nucleotides: TGTGCCAGCATGTCAACCCAGGGGGCGCTCCAGCCCCAGCATTTT. Translation: CASMSTQGALQPQHF.

Remarks on this clone: Other DNA sequences in this sample translate to the same CDR3. This rearrangement joins TRBV10-3 to TRBJ2-7; D is unresolved. CDR1 and CDR2 (germline): ENHRY, SYGVKD. V lost 0 bases and J 2 bases, leaving 5 bases between the germline ends. The CDR3 consists of 13 residues. CDR3 region: CAISESGAYEQYF. CDR3 in DNA: TGTGCCATCAGTGAGTCGGGCGCCTACGAGCAGTACTTC.

The chain uses TRBV28 and TRBJ2-7; TRBD1 matches at 9 bases. The CDR3 is made up of 14 amino acids. Germline CDR1 MDHEN, CDR2 SYDVKM. The ends lost 4 bases at V and 3 bases at J; junction bases unmatched: 4. CDR3 sequence (DNA): TGTGCCAGCAGTTCAAGACAGGGGGGCTACGAGCAGTACTTC. It specifies CASSSRQGGYEQYF.

The gene calls are TRBV27 and TRBJ1-1; D is ambiguous. The CDR3 extends over 13 amino acids. Germline values: CDR1 MNHEY, CDR2 SMNVEV (reference sequence). Trimming cost V 8 bases and J 6 bases, with 16 bases left between them. The CDR3: CASALSRFSEAFF. The CDR3 DNA is TGTGCCAGCGCCTTGTCCCGATTCTCTGAAGCTTTCTTT.

The CDR3 reads CASSLGPIYEQYF. The CDR3, as DNA: TGTGCCAGCAGCTTAGGCCCCATCTACGAGCAGTACTTC. The chain carries TRBV11-1 and TRBJ2-7; no definite D call. The CDR3 has 13 amino acids. V lost 1 base and J 3 bases, leaving 7 bases between the germline ends. Germline V gene lookup returns CDR1 SGHAT and CDR2 FQDESV (reference sequence).

The V call is TRBV7-9, the J call TRBJ1-1; perhaps TRBD1 as D (6 bases). Germline V gives CDR1 SEHNR, CDR2 FQNEAQ (reference sequence). The CDR3 is 16 amino acids. The V gene lost 3 bases and the J gene lost 0 bases, with 14 bases spanning the gap. The CDR3 sequence is CASSFPAGALNTEAFF. CDR3 nucleotides: TGTGCCAGCAGCTTTCCGGCAGGGGCCTTGAACACTGAAGCTTTCTTT.

The J gene is TRBJ2-5, the V gene TRBV27; TRBD1 might be the D (6 bases). Germline V CDR1 and CDR2: MNHEY, SMNVEV (reference sequence). Trimming stripped 2 bases from V and 4 bases from J, with 11 bases between. This CDR3 is 14 amino acids long. The CDR3 spells CASSLIGGGETQYF. As DNA, the CDR3 is TGTGCCAGCAGTTTAATTGGGGGCGGAGAGACCCAGTACTTC.

This clone was detected a few times. The chain joins TRBV5-4 to TRBJ1-3, with no clear D. This CDR3 has 14 amino acids. Trimming removed 7 bases from V and 2 bases from J, with 13 bases in between. The germline V gene encodes CDR1 SGHNT and CDR2 YYREEE (reference sequence). CDR3 sequence (DNA): TGTGCCAGCCACGCGATGGCCACTGGAAACACCATATATTTT. It yields the protein CASHAMATGNTIYF. Based on the CDR3 plus reference TRBV5-4 and TRBJ1-3, the full variable domain is ETGVTQSPTHLIKTRGQQVTLRCSSQSGHNTVSWYQQALGQGPQFIFQYYREEENGRGNFPPRFSGLQFPNYSSELNVNALELDDSALYLCASHAMATGNTIYFGEGSWLTVV.